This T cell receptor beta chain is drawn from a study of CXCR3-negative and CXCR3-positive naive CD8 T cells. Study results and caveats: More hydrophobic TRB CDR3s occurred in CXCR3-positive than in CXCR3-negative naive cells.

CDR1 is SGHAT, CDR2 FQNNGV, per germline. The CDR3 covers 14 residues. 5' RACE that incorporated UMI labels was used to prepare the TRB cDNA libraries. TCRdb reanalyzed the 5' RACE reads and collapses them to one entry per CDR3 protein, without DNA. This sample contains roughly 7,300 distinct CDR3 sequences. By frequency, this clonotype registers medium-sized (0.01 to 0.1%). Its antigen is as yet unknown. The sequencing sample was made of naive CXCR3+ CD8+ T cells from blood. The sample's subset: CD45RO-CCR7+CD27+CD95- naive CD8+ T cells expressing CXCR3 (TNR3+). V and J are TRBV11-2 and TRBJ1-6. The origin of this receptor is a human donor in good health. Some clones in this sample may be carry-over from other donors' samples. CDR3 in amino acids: CATQLSTLYSPLHF.